This passage covers 21 T cell receptor beta chains from one sample sequenced in a study of T cell changes during pregnancy in multiple sclerosis. Some clones are missing from TCRdb's copy, which holds only in-frame ones; the method was immunoSEQ multiplex PCR. The repertoire holds tens of thousands of clones, with around 92% as singletons. This sample comprised CD4+ T cells from peripheral blood mononuclear cells, obtained in the second trimester of pregnancy. Source of these receptors: a female donor in good health, enrolled as a control in a pregnancy study.

The chain combines TRBV5-1 with TRBJ2-3; 15 nucleotides match TRBD2. After removal of 4 bases from V and 6 bases from J, the junction contained 6 bases not matched to a gene. The CDR3 runs to 16 residues. Per germline, CDR1 SGHRS and CDR2 YFSETQ. CDR3 residues: CASSGLAGGRRDTQYF. CDR3 coding DNA: TGCGCCAGCAGCGGACTAGCGGGAGGGAGGAGGGATACGCAGTATTTT.

The chain couples TRBV7-2 to TRBJ2-3; 10 nucleotides align to TRBD1. In germline, CDR1 is SGHTA, CDR2 FQGNSA. V dropped 5 bases and J dropped 1; count of bases not matched to a gene: 0. This CDR3 contains 14 residues. The CDR3 loop is CASSGQGGTDTQYF. In DNA, the CDR3 is TGTGCCAGCAGCGGACAGGGGGGCACAGATACGCAGTATTTT.

The rearrangement joins TRBV6-1 to TRBJ2-5; D is ambiguous. From germline, CDR1 is MNHNS and CDR2 SASEGT. V was trimmed by 5 bases and J by 1 base, leaving 11 bases between them. The CDR3 totals 14 residues. The CDR3 loop reads CASSSGQIQETQYF. The CDR3 DNA is TGTGCCAGCAGTTCTGGGCAGATCCAAGAGACCCAGTACTTC.

The CDR3 DNA follows: TGCGCCAGCAGCCCGGGGACAGCAGGCTCTGGGGCCAACGTCCTGACTTTC. It specifies CASSPGTAGSGANVLTF. The rearrangement joins TRBV5-1 to TRBJ2-6; 7 nucleotides align to TRBD1. The CDR3 consists of 17 residues. Germline V gene data show CDR1 as SGHRS and CDR2 as YFSETQ. V lost 4 bases, J lost 0 bases, and 7 bases stayed unmatched.

V usage is TRBV7-9 and J usage is TRBJ1-2, with a weak D call TRBD1 (6 bases). The CDR3 runs to 14 residues. The V gene lost 3 bases and the J gene lost 6 bases, with 14 bases spanning the gap. CDR1 and CDR2 from the germline V gene are SEHNR and FQNEAQ (reference sequence). CDR3 DNA sequence: TGTGCCAGCAGCTTTACCACGACAGGCAATGGCTACACCTTC. As protein: CASSFTTTGNGYTF.

The V and J genes are TRBV14 and TRBJ2-1; 11 bases match TRBD2. The CDR3 loop spans 17 amino acids. Germline-derived CDR1 and CDR2 are SGHDN and FVKESK. J gave up 9 bases and V 5 bases, and 15 bases lay outside the gene matches. This CDR3 reads CASSLMRLAGRSGEQFF. Written as DNA, the CDR3 is TGTGCCAGCAGCTTAATGAGACTAGCGGGAAGGAGCGGTGAGCAGTTCTTC.

The genes are TRBV6-1 and TRBJ2-1; 12 nucleotides agree with TRBD2. Germline values: CDR1 MNHNS, CDR2 SASEGT. Trimming took 2 bases from V and 6 from J; bases not matched to a gene: 2. This CDR3 spans 15 amino acids. CDR3 sequence reads: CASSELLAGGNEQFF. The CDR3 bases are TGTGCCAGCAGTGAATTACTAGCGGGAGGCAATGAGCAGTTCTTC.

This clone was recorded once. The chain is built from TRBV10-3 and TRBJ1-1, with D tentatively TRBD1 (6 bases). Per germline, CDR1 ENHRY and CDR2 SYGVKD. The CDR3 consists of 14 residues. Trimming removed 7 bases from V and 0 bases from J, with 12 bases in between. CDR3 loop: CAIMAGAMNTEAFF. CDR3 in DNA: TGTGCCATCATGGCAGGGGCTATGAACACTGAAGCTTTCTTT.

The chain joins TRBV10-3 to TRBJ1-1, with D possibly being TRBD1 (6 bases). V lost 7 bases and J lost 6, with 18 bases in between. The V gene's germline CDR1 is ENHRY and CDR2 SYGVKD. The CDR3 is 14 amino acids. This CDR3 reads CAIMEDSFSAEAFF. CDR3 in DNA: TGTGCCATCATGGAGGACAGTTTCAGCGCTGAAGCTTTCTTT.

The chain employs TRBV5-1 and TRBJ1-5, with unresolved D. Germline loops: CDR1 SGHRS, CDR2 YFSETQ. The CDR3 has 13 amino acids. Trimming stripped 5 bases from V and 5 bases from J, with 11 bases between. CDR3 coding DNA: TGCGCCAGCAGGGCGTCCAGCGATCAGCCCCAGCATTTT. This translates into CASRASSDQPQHF.

The rearrangement links TRBV29-1 to TRBJ1-1; 9 bases line up with TRBD1. The CDR3 length is 13 residues. Germline loops: CDR1 SQVTM, CDR2 ANQGSEA. Trimming took 5 bases from V and 4 from J; bases not matched to a gene: 5. The CDR3 reads CSVWTGEGTEAFF. CDR3 nucleotides: TGCAGCGTTTGGACAGGGGAGGGCACTGAAGCTTTCTTT.

The chain carries TRBV25-1 and TRBJ1-1; D call uncertain. This CDR3 contains 12 residues. Per the germline V gene, CDR1 is MGHDK and CDR2 is SYGVNS. Trimming removed 4 bases from V and 5 bases from J, with 8 bases in between. The CDR3 protein is CASSATFTEAFF. DNA of the CDR3: TGTGCCAGCAGTGCGACATTTACTGAAGCTTTCTTT.

The rearrangement uses TRBV10-2 and TRBJ2-2; 7 bases map to TRBD1. With 8 bases clipped from V and 2 bases from J, the junction kept 8 bases outside the gene matches. This CDR3 contains 15 residues. The germline gives CDR1 WSHSY, CDR2 SAAADI. The CDR3 region has the DNA TGCGCCAGCGGATCTGGGACAGCTAACACCGGGGAGCTGTTTTTT. Its translation is CASGSGTANTGELFF.

This chain uses TRBV2 with TRBJ2-3, with unresolved D. CDR1 is SNHLY, CDR2 FYNNEI, per germline. V was trimmed by 5 bases and J by 0 bases, leaving 9 bases between them. The CDR3 spans 14 residues. The CDR3 loop reads CASSSSRSTDTQYF. The CDR3 DNA reads as TGTGCCAGCAGTAGCTCCCGGAGCACAGATACGCAGTATTTT.

V gene TRBV28 combines with J gene TRBJ2-7; D perhaps matches TRBD2 (6 bases). Between the trimmed V and J ends, which lost 7 bases and 0 bases, there was a span of 16 bases. From germline, CDR1 is MDHEN and CDR2 SYDVKM. This CDR3 has 15 residues. CDR3 protein: CASTTLVGGSYEQYF. DNA for the CDR3: TGTGCCAGCACCACTCTCGTGGGGGGCTCCTACGAGCAGTACTTC.

V usage is TRBV7-2 and J usage is TRBJ2-1; maybe TRBD2 (5 bases). The V gene's germline CDR1 is SGHTA and CDR2 FQGNSA. Trimming shortened V by 7 bases and J by 5 bases, and 15 bases separated the two germline ends. This CDR3 contains 14 residues. The chain's CDR3 is CASTDYSPHNEQFF. Here the CDR3 DNA reads TGTGCCAGCACCGACTATAGTCCCCACAATGAGCAGTTCTTC.

J is TRBJ2-7 and V is TRBV11-2; D possibly corresponds to TRBD1 (5 bases). CDR1 is SGHAT, CDR2 FQNNGV, per germline. The CDR3 extends over 14 amino acids. V was pared by 0 bases and J by 6 bases, with 12 bases between. The CDR3 spells CASSLEPGQSEQYF. The CDR3 DNA reads as TGTGCCAGCAGCTTAGAGCCCGGACAATCCGAGCAGTACTTC.

The chain combines TRBV7-9 with TRBJ1-5, with D maybe TRBD1 (5 bases). Trimming stripped 1 base from V and 3 bases from J, with 7 bases between. The CDR3 runs to 14 residues. CDR1 is SEHNR and CDR2 is FQNEAQ in the germline V gene (reference sequence). The CDR3 region is CASSLEGYNQPQHF. The CDR3 nucleotides read TGTGCCAGCAGCTTAGAGGGGTACAATCAGCCCCAGCATTTT. Full variable domain (rest looked up from reference TRBV7-9 and TRBJ1-5): DTGVSQNPRHKITKRGQNVTFRCDPISEHNRLYWYRQTLGQGPEFLTYFQNEAQLEKSRLLSDRFSAERPKGSFSTLEIQRTEQGDSAMYLCASSLEGYNQPQHFGDGTRLSIL.

This clone was seen a single time. V gene TRBV11-2 combines with J gene TRBJ2-7; 7 bases are a match to TRBD1. J was trimmed by 6 bases and V by 6 bases; bases with no gene match: 8. The CDR3 extends over 13 amino acids. Germline V gene lookup returns CDR1 SGHAT and CDR2 FQNNGV. CDR3 nucleotide sequence: TGTGCCAGCAGACGACGACAGGGTGGCGAGCAGTACTTC. Its protein product is CASRRRQGGEQYF.

J is TRBJ2-2 and V is TRBV11-2, with D tentatively TRBD2 (5 bases). V lost 6 bases to trimming and J lost 7 bases, with 15 bases between them. Germline CDR1 SGHAT, CDR2 FQNNGV. CDR3 length equals 14 residues. CDR3 sequence (DNA): TGTGCCAGCAGACTAGTGCTCGACGGCGGGGAGCTGTTTTTT. Protein product: CASRLVLDGGELFF. The whole variable domain, remainder taken from reference TRBV11-2 and TRBJ2-2, is EAGVAQSPRYKIIEKRQSVAFWCNPISGHATLYWYQQILGQGPKLLIQFQNNGVVDDSQLPKDRFSAERLKGVDSTLKIQPAKLEDSAVYLCASRLVLDGGELFFGEGSRLTVL.

This chain joins TRBV4-2 and TRBJ1-4, with D possibly TRBD1 on 5 matching bases. This CDR3 has 15 residues. Per the germline V gene, CDR1 is LGHNA and CDR2 is YNFKEQ. V was cut by 9 bases and J by 7 bases, with 21 bases left in between. CDR3 sequence reads: CASNVEAGWGEKLFF. The CDR3 DNA sequence: TGTGCCAGTAATGTAGAGGCAGGGTGGGGTGAAAAACTGTTTTTT.